Sequencing of this T cell receptor (beta chain) was carried out in a study of T-cell memory formation after mild COVID-19. The CDR3 totals 12 residues. Trimming took 6 bases from V and 4 from J, leaving 8 bases between them. Germline V CDR1 and CDR2: SGHAT, FQNNGV. This clonotype was seen ten or more times. From the 5' RACE reads, TCRdb called clonotypes with MiXCR, one entry per CDR3 protein. The table has tens of thousands of distinct CDR3 sequences, about 6.1% seen once. The chain employs TRBV11-2 and TRBJ2-3; D unclear. The source of this sequence is an adult who had mild COVID-19 (a few samples of this study predate the infection). Cell type and time point are not known. Sequencing was performed on PBMCs or a T cell subset sorted from them (not recorded which). The CDR3 bases are TGTGCCAGCAGTCCGATCGCAGATACGCAGTATTTT. Its protein product is CASSPIADTQYF.